The 16 T cell receptor beta chains given below trace back to one sample, sequenced in a study of T cell repertoires in cytomegalovirus infection. A single record per CDR3 protein comes from TCRdb applying MiXCR to the reads. Altogether some 500,000 distinct CDR3 sequences are present, 40% being singletons, with the ten largest covering more than 40%. No antigens are known for them. The source material was cultured PBMCs, sampled from culture after CMV antigen stimulation. The receptors stem from a human donor in good health (CMV status not recorded). Some clones in this sample may be carry-over from other donors' samples.

The chain combines TRBV7-2 with TRBJ2-5; D is perhaps TRBD1 (6 bases). V lost 5 bases, J lost 2 bases, and 12 bases lay in between. The CDR3 spans 14 residues. Germline V gives CDR1 SGHTA, CDR2 FQGNSA. CDR3 coding DNA: TGTGCCAGCAGCGTGGACAGCTCACAAGAGACCCAGTACTTC. Translated, it gives CASSVDSSQETQYF.

The chain is built from TRBV10-3 and TRBJ1-2; D is undetermined. V was clipped by 2 bases and J by 3 bases, with 19 bases between them. The CDR3 extends over 17 amino acids. Germline CDR1 reads ENHRY; CDR2 reads SYGVKD. CDR3: CAISELTKTGGYYGYTF. Written as DNA, the CDR3 is TGTGCCATCAGTGAGCTAACCAAAACTGGAGGCTACTATGGCTACACCTTC.

At least ten counts were recorded for this clonotype. CDR3 nucleotide sequence: TGTGCCAGCCGGAGAGAACTCCAAGAGACCCAGTACTTC. Protein product: CASRRELQETQYF. The gene calls are TRBV7-2 and TRBJ2-5, with no clear D. Germline V CDR1 and CDR2: SGHTA, FQGNSA. Trimming took 8 bases from V and 1 from J, leaving 11 bases between them. The CDR3 totals 13 residues.

The genes are TRBV11-2 and TRBJ2-7, with 8 bases that match TRBD2. Germline V gene sequence: CDR1 SGHAT, CDR2 FQNNGV. The CDR3 is 12 residues long. V shed 9 bases and J 6 bases; nucleotides not matched to a gene: 7. CDR3 region: CASKGLVSEQYF. The CDR3 DNA reads as TGTGCCAGTAAGGGACTAGTATCCGAGCAGTACTTC.

This rearrangement joins TRBV12-3 or TRBV12-4 to TRBJ2-1; a weak D match, TRBD1 (6 bases). V gave up 5 bases and J gave up 15 bases, with 20 bases separating them. The CDR3 has 13 residues. CDR3 in amino acids: CASSTGTPWLGFF. CDR3 nucleotides: TGTGCCAGCAGTACCGGGACACCATGGTTGGGGTTCTTC.

This clonotype appeared a few times. The rearrangement uses TRBV6-1 and TRBJ2-5; 11 bases line up with TRBD1. CDR3 size: 15 residues. V shed 6 bases, J shed 4 bases, and the junction held 7 bases outside the gene matches. Germline values: CDR1 MNHNS, CDR2 SASEGT. CDR3 DNA sequence: TGTGCCAGCAGCTCCGGGACAGGGGGGCGAGAGACCCAGTACTTC. It is translated as CASSSGTGGRETQYF.

This chain links TRBV6-6 with TRBJ2-5; D remains ambiguous. The CDR3 is 16 amino acids. Germline CDR1 reads MNHNY; CDR2 reads SVGAGI (reference sequence). V lost 6 bases and J lost 1, with 18 bases in between. The CDR3 loop is CASSPRVQNLQETQYF. The CDR3 region has the DNA TGTGCCAGCAGCCCTAGAGTACAGAACCTCCAAGAGACCCAGTACTTC.

The chain combines TRBV11-2 with TRBJ2-3, with D perhaps matching TRBD2 (5 bases). The CDR3 has 15 amino acids. Trimming stripped 0 bases from V and 5 bases from J, with 12 bases between. Germline CDR1 reads SGHAT; CDR2 reads FQNNGV. The CDR3 loop is CASSLEASPGDTQYF. The CDR3 DNA sequence: TGTGCCAGCAGCTTAGAGGCTAGCCCCGGAGATACGCAGTATTTT.

The V call is TRBV29-1, the J call TRBJ2-7, with 7 bases aligning to TRBD1. Germline CDR1 SQVTM, CDR2 ANQGSEA. The CDR3 length is 13 residues. V lost 5 bases, J lost 2 bases, and 6 bases stayed unmatched. In DNA form, the CDR3 reads TGCAGCGTTTCACAGGGGAGCGCCTACGAGCAGTACTTC. This encodes CSVSQGSAYEQYF.

This rearrangement joins TRBV7-2 to TRBJ2-7; perhaps D is TRBD1 or TRBD2 (5 bases each). Trimming shortened V by 5 bases and J by 1 base, and 12 bases separated the two germline ends. Germline V gene data show CDR1 as SGHTA and CDR2 as FQGNSA. The CDR3 length is 14 residues. The CDR3 bases are TGTGCCAGCAGCACAACTAGGACATCCTACGAGCAGTACTTC. Translated, it gives CASSTTRTSYEQYF.

This clonotype was seen more than once but under ten times. This rearrangement joins TRBV24-1 to TRBJ1-5; 9 bases map to TRBD1. The CDR3 has 15 residues. The germline gives CDR1 KGHDR, CDR2 SFDVKD. Trimming took 3 bases from V and 3 from J; bases not matched to a gene: 2. The CDR3 loop reads CATSDGQGLNQPQHF. The CDR3 nucleotides read TGTGCCACCAGTGATGGACAGGGGCTCAATCAGCCCCAGCATTTT.

A word on this clonotype: The germline gene is not matched at one end of the junction; a read error may be the cause. The chain couples TRBV4-3 to TRBJ2-1, with 10 bases that match TRBD2. In germline, CDR1 is LGHNA, CDR2 YSLEER. The CDR3 totals 19 residues. CDR3 bases: TGCGCCACCAGCCAAGATAATTTCGCTAGCGGGGGCTCCTACAATGAGCAGTTCTTC. It codes for CATSQDNFASGGSYNEQFF.

The J gene is TRBJ2-3, the V gene TRBV7-2; TRBD1 matches at 8 bases. The ends lost 6 bases at V and 5 bases at J; junction bases unmatched: 7. The germline gives CDR1 SGHTA, CDR2 FQGNSA. This CDR3 contains 14 residues. The CDR3 reads CASSPGGSVDTQYF. The CDR3 region has the DNA TGTGCCAGCAGTCCAGGGGGCTCGGTAGATACGCAGTATTTT.

Turning to this clonotype: With a much larger clone just one base away, this may be a read error. V and J are TRBV7-6 and TRBJ2-1, with 8 bases matching TRBD2. Per the germline V gene, CDR1 is SGHVS and CDR2 is FNYEAQ. The CDR3 is 13 amino acids. Here the CDR3 reads CASSLGLANKQFF. The CDR3 region has the DNA TGTGCCAGCAGCCTAGGACTAGCCAATAAGCAGTTCTTC.

A few counts support this clonotype. The chain has TRBV7-8 and TRBJ1-5; 8 bases are a match to TRBD1. The CDR3 is 16 amino acids. V lost 5 bases, J lost 0 bases, and 6 bases stayed unmatched. CDR1 SGHVS and CDR2 FQNEAQ come from the germline V gene. The chain's CDR3 is CASSKDRGYSNQPQHF. Written as DNA, the CDR3 is TGTGCCAGCAGCAAAGACAGGGGATATAGCAATCAGCCCCAGCATTTT.

The chain is built from TRBV7-7 and TRBJ2-1; 12 bases agree with TRBD2. CDR1 SSHAT and CDR2 FNYEAQ come from the germline V gene (reference sequence). V gave up 5 bases and J gave up 10 bases; unmatched junction bases: 6. The CDR3 sequence is 14 residues long. DNA of the CDR3: TGTGCCAGCAGCCCCCTAGCGGGGGGGGGGGAGCAGTTCTTC. Amino acids: CASSPLAGGGEQFF.